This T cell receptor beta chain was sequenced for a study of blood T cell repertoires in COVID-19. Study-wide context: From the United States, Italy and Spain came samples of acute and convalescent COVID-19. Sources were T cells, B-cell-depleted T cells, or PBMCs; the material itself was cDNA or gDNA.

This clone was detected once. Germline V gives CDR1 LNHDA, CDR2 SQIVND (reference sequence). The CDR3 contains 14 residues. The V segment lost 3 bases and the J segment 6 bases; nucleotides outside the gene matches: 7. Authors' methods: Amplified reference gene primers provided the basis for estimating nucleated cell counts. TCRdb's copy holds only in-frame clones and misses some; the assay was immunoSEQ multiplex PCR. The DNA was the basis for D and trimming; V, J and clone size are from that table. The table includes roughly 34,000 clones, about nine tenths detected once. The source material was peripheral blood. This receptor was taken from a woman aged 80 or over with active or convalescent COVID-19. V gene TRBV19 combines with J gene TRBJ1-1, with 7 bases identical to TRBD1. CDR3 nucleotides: TGTGCCAGTAGTATTACAGGGGTGGGCGCTGAAGCTTTCTTT. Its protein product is CASSITGVGAEAFF.